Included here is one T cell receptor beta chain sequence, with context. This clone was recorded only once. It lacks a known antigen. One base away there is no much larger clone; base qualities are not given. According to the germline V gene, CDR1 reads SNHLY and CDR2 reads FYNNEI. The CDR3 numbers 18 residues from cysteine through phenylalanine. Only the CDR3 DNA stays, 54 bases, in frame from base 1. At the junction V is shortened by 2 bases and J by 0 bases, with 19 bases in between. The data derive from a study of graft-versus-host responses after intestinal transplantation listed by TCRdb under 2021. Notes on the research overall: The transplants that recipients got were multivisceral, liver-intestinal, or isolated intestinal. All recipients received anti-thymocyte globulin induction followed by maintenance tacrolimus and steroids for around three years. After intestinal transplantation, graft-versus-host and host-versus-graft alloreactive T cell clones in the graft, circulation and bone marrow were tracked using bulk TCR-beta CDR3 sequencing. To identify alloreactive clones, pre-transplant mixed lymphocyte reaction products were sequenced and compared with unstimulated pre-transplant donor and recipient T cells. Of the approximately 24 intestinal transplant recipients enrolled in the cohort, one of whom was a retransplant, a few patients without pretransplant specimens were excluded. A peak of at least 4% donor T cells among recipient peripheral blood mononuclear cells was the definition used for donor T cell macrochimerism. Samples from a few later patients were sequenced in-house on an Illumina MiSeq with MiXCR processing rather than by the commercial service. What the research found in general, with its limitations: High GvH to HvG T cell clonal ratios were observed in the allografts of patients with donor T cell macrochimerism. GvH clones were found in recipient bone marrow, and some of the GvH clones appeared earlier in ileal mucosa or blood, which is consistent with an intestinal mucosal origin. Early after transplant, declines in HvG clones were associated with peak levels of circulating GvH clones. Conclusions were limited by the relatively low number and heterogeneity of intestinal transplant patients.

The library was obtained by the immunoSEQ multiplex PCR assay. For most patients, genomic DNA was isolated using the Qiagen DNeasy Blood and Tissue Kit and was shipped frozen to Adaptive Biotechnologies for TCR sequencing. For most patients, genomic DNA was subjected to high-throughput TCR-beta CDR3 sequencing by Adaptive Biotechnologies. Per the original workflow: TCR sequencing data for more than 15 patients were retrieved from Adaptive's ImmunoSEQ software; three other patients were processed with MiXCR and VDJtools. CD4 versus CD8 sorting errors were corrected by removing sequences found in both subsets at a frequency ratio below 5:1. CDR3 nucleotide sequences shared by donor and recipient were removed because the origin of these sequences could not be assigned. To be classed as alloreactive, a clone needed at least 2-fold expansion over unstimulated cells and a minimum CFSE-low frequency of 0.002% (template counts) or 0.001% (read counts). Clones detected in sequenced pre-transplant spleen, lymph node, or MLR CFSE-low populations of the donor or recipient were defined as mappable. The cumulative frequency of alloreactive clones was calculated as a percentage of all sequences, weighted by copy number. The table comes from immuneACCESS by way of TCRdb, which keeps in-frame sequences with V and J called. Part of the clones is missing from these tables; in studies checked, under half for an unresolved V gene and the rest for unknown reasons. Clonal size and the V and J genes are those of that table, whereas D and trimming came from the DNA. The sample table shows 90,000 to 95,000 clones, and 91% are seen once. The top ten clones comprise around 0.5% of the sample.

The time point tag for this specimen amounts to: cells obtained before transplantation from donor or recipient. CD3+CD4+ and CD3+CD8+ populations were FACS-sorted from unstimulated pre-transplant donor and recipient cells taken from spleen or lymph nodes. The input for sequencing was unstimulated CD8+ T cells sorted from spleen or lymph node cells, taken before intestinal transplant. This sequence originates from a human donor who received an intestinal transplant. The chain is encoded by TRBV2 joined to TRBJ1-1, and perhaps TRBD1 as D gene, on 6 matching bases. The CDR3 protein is CASSEYPQLQGMNTEAFF. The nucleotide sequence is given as TGTGCCAGCAGTGAATACCCCCAATTACAGGGAATGAACACTGAAGCTTTCTTT.